This T cell receptor (beta chain) stems from a study of Graves' ophthalmopathy and Graves' hyperthyroidism. Study details: The study drew peripheral blood at initial diagnosis, before any treatment.

Investigators amplified TCR beta CDR3 regions from RNA transcripts. In the first round, RT-PCR was carried out with HTBI primers, and a multiplex PCR formed the second round. Using its own MiXCR run on the multiplex PCR reads, TCRdb lists one record per CDR3 protein. This sample has about 700,000 distinct CDR3 sequences, with about 38% found just once. With respect to this clonotype: As yet, its antigen is unknown. A junction end diverges from the germline sequence, so it may reflect a read error.

Study observations and caveats: Discrimination between ophthalmopathy and stable hyperthyroidism by a 13-signature model showed approximately 89% sensitivity and 70% to 82% specificity.

In germline, CDR1 is SGHRS, CDR2 YFSETQ. CDR3 length: 15 residues. The rearrangement uses TRBV5-1 and TRBJ1-1, with 9 bases aligning to TRBD1. This receptor was taken from an adult man with Graves' ophthalmopathy. Material for sequencing was peripheral blood. The CDR3, as DNA: TGTGCCAGCAGCGTGACCGGACAGGGGTTGACTGAAGCTTTCTTT. Amino acids: CASSVTGQGLTEAFF.